One T cell receptor beta chain is described in this entry. Its antigen is not known. The data were taken from a study of OX40 agonist ivuxolimab in advanced cancers. Study details: Patients with prior anti-PD-1, anti-PD-L1 or anti-CTLA-4 therapy were eligible; roughly 40% had some.

CDR1 LNHDA and CDR2 SQIVND come from the germline V gene (reference sequence). J gave up 7 bases and V 4 bases, and 5 bases lay outside the gene matches. CDR3 length equals 13 residues. The data were produced by immunoSEQ multiplex PCR, yet TCRdb's version contains in-frame clones alone and is incomplete. The sample gives 82,000 or so clones, roughly 92% of which show up once; about 0.6% is in the top ten. General observations from the study: At 0.1 to 3.0 mg/kg, clonal expansion of CD4+ and CD8+ blood T cells had occurred by week 6.

Sequencing was performed on CD4+ or CD8+ T cells sorted from blood, taken in a trial of the OX40 agonist ivuxolimab. This TCR was sampled from an adult with an advanced solid tumor such as melanoma, head and neck, liver or kidney cancer. V usage is TRBV19 and J usage is TRBJ2-5; TRBD1 matches 8 bases. The CDR3, as DNA: TGTGCCAGTAGTAGGACAGGGTATGGGACCCAGTACTTC. Its translation is CASSRTGYGTQYF.